This T cell receptor beta chain originates from a study of breast tumors, draining lymph nodes, adjacent tissues. The study, taken as a whole, reports: Tumor and nontumor repertoires were significantly more similar in luminal-like than in basal-like breast cancer. The lymph node origin of tumor T cells was framed as consistent with a hypothesis, not demonstrated. Compared with lymph nodes, tumors were less diverse; compared with nontumor tissue, more.

The CDR3 length is 15 residues. Germline CDR1 is DFQATT and CDR2 is SNEGSKA (reference sequence). Each CDR3 protein is one row after TCRdb ran MiXCR on the multiplex PCR reads. This table holds about 120,000 distinct CDR3 sequences, roughly 21% found once. Axillary draining lymph nodes of breast cancer patients supplied the node samples. This clonotype showed up just a few times. No antigen is known for it. A read error is possible here, since a much larger clone lies one base away. This TCR derives from a female donor with breast cancer. Some clones in this sample may be carry-over from other donors' samples. This rearrangement joins TRBV20-1 to TRBJ2-5; D is perhaps TRBD2 (6 bases). The sample consisted of axillary lymph node tissue. The CDR3: CSASPSGTRRETQCF. The CDR3, as DNA: TGCAGTGCTAGCCCTTCCGGGACTCGGAGGGAGACCCAGTGCTTC.